The rows below give T cell receptor beta chains drawn from one sample of a study of vaccination and CD4 T cells after COVID-19. Using its own MiXCR run on the PCR reads, TCRdb lists one record per CDR3 protein. The table records about 17,000 distinct CDR3 sequences, roughly 31% of them present only once. These receptors have no known antigen. The specimen was cultured CD4+ T cells from blood. The source of these receptors is a human donor with COVID-19. CDR3s include the opening cysteine and the closing phenylalanine or tryptophan. D genes are given only for firm matches. A clone size is listed for some rows: how often the clone was seen (once, few, many), or a class if it is expanded.

>.|.|TRBJ1-1|TRBV10-3
TGTGCCATCAGGTCCGACAGTGGGGGTACTAACACTGAAGCTTTCTTT
CAIRSDSGGTNTEAFF
>.|.|TRBJ2-2|TRBV29-1
TGCAGCGTTGATGTCGGGAACACCGGGGAGCTGTTTTTT
CSVDVGNTGELFF
>.|.|TRBJ2-2|TRBV6-1
TGTGCCAGCAGTCCTCTGACAGTGAACACCGGGGAGCTGTTTTTT
CASSPLTVNTGELFF
>.|TRBD1|TRBJ2-7|TRBV27
TGTGCCAGCAGAACTGACAGGGTCCACGAGCAGTACTTC
CASRTDRVHEQYF
>.|.|TRBJ1-2|TRBV30
TGTGCCTGGAGTGTTGGGCAGGGGAACTATGGCTACACCTTC
CAWSVGQGNYGYTF
>.|.|TRBJ1-2|TRBV25-1
TGTGCCAGCAGTGAATGGACGGTGAACTATGGCTACACCTTC
CASSEWTVNYGYTF
>.|TRBD1|TRBJ1-4|TRBV7-2
TGTGCCACCGGGACAGGGGGTGAAAAACTGTTTTTT
CATGTGGEKLFF
>.|TRBD1|TRBJ2-7|TRBV6-5
TGTGCCAGCAGTTACGGGACAGGGGGCGCCTACGAGCAGTACTTC
CASSYGTGGAYEQYF
>.|.|TRBJ1-2|TRBV4-3
TGCGCCAGCAGCCCCGTGGGGGGCACTTATGGCTACACCTTC
CASSPVGGTYGYTF
>few|TRBD2|TRBJ2-1|TRBV6-5
TGTGCCAGCAGTTCCTCCGGGGGGGGGATGGTCAATGAGCAGTTCTTC
CASSSSGGGMVNEQFF
>few|.|TRBJ1-5|TRBV20-1
TGCAGTGCTAGAGTTAGGGGTGGCGGCCAGCCCCAGCATTTT
CSARVRGGGQPQHF
>.|TRBD1|TRBJ1-2|TRBV28
TGTGCCAGCAGTCCTATTGGACAGGGAGGCTACACCTTC
CASSPIGQGGYTF
>few|.|TRBJ1-1|TRBV12-3/TRBV12-4
TGTGCCAGCAGTTCTAACAGACGCACTGAAGCTTTCTTT
CASSSNRRTEAFF
>.|.|TRBJ2-4|TRBV24-1
TGTGCCACCAGTGCCCCTCCTTCCCATAGCATTCAGTACTTC
CATSAPPSHSIQYF
>.|TRBD2|TRBJ2-3|TRBV12-3/TRBV12-4
TGTGCCAGCAGTTCTAGGACTAGCGGGGAGGATACGCAGTATTTT
CASSSRTSGEDTQYF
>.|TRBD1|TRBJ1-4|TRBV12-3/TRBV12-4
TGTGCCAGCAGTCCGACAGGGCCAACTAATGAAAAACTGTTTTTT
CASSPTGPTNEKLFF
>.|TRBD1|TRBJ1-2|TRBV3-1
TGTGCCAGCAGCCACGGACAGGGGAGTGGCTACACCTTC
CASSHGQGSGYTF
>few|.|TRBJ1-1|TRBV9
TGTGCCAGCAGCGCCGGGACCGTTGACACTGAAGCTTTCTTT
CASSAGTVDTEAFF
>.|TRBD1|TRBJ2-7|TRBV28
TGTGCCAGCAAACCGGGACAGGGATGGAAATACGAGCAGTACTTC
CASKPGQGWKYEQYF
>few|.|TRBJ1-5|TRBV2
TGTGCCAGCAGTGAAAGGGTTGGTGGGCCCCAGCATTTT
CASSERVGGPQHF
>few|.|TRBJ2-5|TRBV7-2
TGTGCCAGCAGCTCCCCCGGGTCCTACCAAGAGACCCAGTACTTC
CASSSPGSYQETQYF
>medium-sized|TRBD1|TRBJ1-4|TRBV6-5
TGTGCCAGCAGTTACGCAGACAGGGGGCATCGCGTAAAACTGTTTTTT
CASSYADRGHRVKLFF
>.|.|TRBJ2-5|TRBV5-1
TGCGCCAGCAGCTTACGGGGGTTAGGGGAGACCCAGTACTTC
CASSLRGLGETQYF
>.|.|TRBJ1-1|TRBV20-1
TGCAGTGCTAGAGATCCACGGGGGCTCGGGGGGAACACTGAAGCTTTCTTT
CSARDPRGLGGNTEAFF
>few|TRBD2|TRBJ2-5|TRBV11-3
TGTGCCAGCAGCTTCGGTAGCGGGGGCCAAGAGACCCAGTACTTC
CASSFGSGGQETQYF
>.|.|TRBJ2-3|TRBV4-1
TGCGCCAGCAGCCAAGTCCGGGGATTGGTGGATACGCAGTATTTT
CASSQVRGLVDTQYF
>few|TRBD1|TRBJ2-7|TRBV6-1
TGTGCCAGCAGGTCGGGACAGGGGACCACCTACGAGCAGTACTTC
CASRSGQGTTYEQYF
>.|TRBD1|TRBJ1-2|TRBV6-4
TGTGCCAGCAGTGACCCAGGGACAGCCTATGGCTACACCTTC
CASSDPGTAYGYTF
>few|TRBD1|TRBJ2-7|TRBV6-5
TGTGCCAGCAGTTACTCGGTGCCAGGGGGCGCATTTTACGAGCAGTACTTC
CASSYSVPGGAFYEQYF
>.|.|TRBJ1-6|TRBV2
TGTGCCAGCAGGGGGATTTCAAATTCACCCCTCCACTTT
CASRGISNSPLHF
>few|.|TRBJ2-5|TRBV20-1
TGCAGTGCTAGCGGACAAGAGACCCAGTACTTC
CSASGQETQYF
>.|.|TRBJ1-1|TRBV5-4
TGTGCCAGCAGCCCCAGGGGCTTGAACACTGAAGCTTTCTTT
CASSPRGLNTEAFF
>.|.|TRBJ1-4|TRBV19
TGTGCCAGTGCCGAGGACGTAGTAATGAAAAGACTGTTTTTT
CASAEDVVMKRLFF
>few|.|TRBJ2-7|TRBV5-1
TGCGCCAGCGACCTGAGTCGGGGGGACAGATTCCTTTTAACCTCCTACGAGCAGTACTTC
CASDLSRGDRFLLTSYEQYF
>few|TRBD1|TRBJ1-2|TRBV10-3
TGTGCCATCGGAACAGGGGAGGGCTACACCTTC
CAIGTGEGYTF
>few|.|TRBJ2-5|TRBV19
TGTGCCACGTCCAGTCCGGGAGAGACCCAGTACTTC
CATSSPGETQYF
>.|TRBD1|TRBJ2-7|TRBV6-1
TGTGCCAGCAGGTCAGGGACAGATCCTTCCTACGAGCAGTACTTC
CASRSGTDPSYEQYF
>.|TRBD2|TRBJ2-5|TRBV20-1
TGCAGTGCTAGGGAATCTAGGACTAGCGGCAATCAAGAGACCCAGTACTTC
CSARESRTSGNQETQYF
>.|.|TRBJ1-5|TRBV4-1
TGCGCCAGCAGCCAAGATCGGCTTCAGCCCCAGCATTTT
CASSQDRLQPQHF
>.|.|TRBJ2-7|TRBV6-5
TGTGCCAGCAGTTACCCGGGGGCCGAATCCTACGAGCAGTACTTC
CASSYPGAESYEQYF
>.|.|TRBJ2-7|TRBV6-1
TGTGCCAGCATGGGGACGACGAGCTCCTACGAGCAGTACTTC
CASMGTTSSYEQYF
>.|TRBD1|TRBJ1-2|TRBV29-1
TGCAGCGTTGATACGGGACAGAGCTACACCTTC
CSVDTGQSYTF
>few|.|TRBJ2-7|TRBV12-3/TRBV12-4
TGTGCCAGCAGTTCTCGGCAGGGAATCGTATCCGAGCAGTACTTC
CASSSRQGIVSEQYF
>few|.|TRBJ1-1|TRBV19
TGTGCCAGTAGTACACTCGCCGGAGGGCAAGCTTTCTTT
CASSTLAGGQAFF
>.|.|TRBJ1-2|TRBV6-2/TRBV6-3
TGTGCCAGTAGCTACCCACAGGATTTCTATGGCTACACCTTC
CASSYPQDFYGYTF
>.|.|TRBJ2-5|TRBV7-8
TGTGCCAGCAGCTTAGGGGGCTTGACTGAGGAGACCCAGTACTTC
CASSLGGLTEETQYF
>.|TRBD1|TRBJ1-5|TRBV5-1
TGCGCCAGCAGCTTGGGGACAGGGCAGCCCCAGCATTTT
CASSLGTGQPQHF
>.|.|TRBJ1-5|TRBV11-3
TGTGCCAGCAGCCGTTGGAGCAATCAGCCCCAGCATTTT
CASSRWSNQPQHF
>.|TRBD2|TRBJ2-7|TRBV7-6
TGTGCCAGCAGCTTAGCGAGGGAGGGGAGCGACGAGCAGTACTTC
CASSLAREGSDEQYF
>medium-sized|.|TRBJ2-2|TRBV20-1
TGCAGTGCTAGATCTGGACGGTTCGCGAACACCGGGGAGCTGTTTTTT
CSARSGRFANTGELFF
>.|.|TRBJ1-2|TRBV10-3
TGTGCCATCATCCTGGTCCGCAGCTACACCTTC
CAIILVRSYTF
>.|.|TRBJ1-3|TRBV12-3/TRBV12-4
TGTGCCAGCAGCCCCCCGGAGTCCAGCTCTGGAAACACCATATATTTT
CASSPPESSSGNTIYF
>few|TRBD1|TRBJ1-2|TRBV20-1
TGCAGTGCTAGAGATGGGAGGGGGCCCAATGGCTACACCTTC
CSARDGRGPNGYTF
>.|TRBD1|TRBJ2-7|TRBV6-1
TGTGCCAGCAGTGAGGGACAGGGGCGAACCTACGAGCAGTACTTC
CASSEGQGRTYEQYF
>few|TRBD1|TRBJ2-5|TRBV2
TGTGCCAGCAGTAAGGGACAGTTAAAAGAGACCCAGTACTTC
CASSKGQLKETQYF
>few|TRBD1|TRBJ1-6|TRBV5-4
TGTGCCAGCAGCCGGGACAGCGGAGATTCACCCCTCCACTTT
CASSRDSGDSPLHF
>.|TRBD2|TRBJ2-5|TRBV7-7
TGTGCTAGCAGTTCTAGCGGGTTACAAGAGACCCAGTACTTC
CASSSSGLQETQYF
>.|.|TRBJ2-1|TRBV20-1
TGCAGTGCTAGTCCGGACTCCTACAATGAGCAGTTCTTC
CSASPDSYNEQFF